Detailed here is one T cell receptor (beta chain). Seattle patients were enrolled during active infection and followed longitudinally. Methods used by the authors: Amplifying reference gene primers gave estimates of nucleated cell counts. Sequencing used immunoSEQ multiplex PCR; TCRdb keeps in-frame clones, though not all of them. That table is the source of V, J and clone size, and D and trimming were worked out from the DNA. The sample records about 280,000 clones, just under 90% being singletons. The source of the sample is a study of blood T cell repertoires in COVID-19. Overall study: COVID-19 samples collected from the United States, Italy and Spain covered acute and convalescent phases. PBMCs, B-cell-depleted T cells, or T cells provided the cDNA or gDNA that made up the material.

CDR1 and CDR2 (germline): MDHEN, SYDVKM. With V trimmed by 1 base and J by 6 bases, 3 bases remained unmatched. This CDR3 is built from 14 residues. This TCR came from a woman younger than 45 with COVID-19, enrolled during active disease. Sample: peripheral blood. V gene TRBV28 combines with J gene TRBJ2-1, with 7 bases fitting TRBD1. The CDR3 DNA reads TGTGCCAGCAGTTTATTTGCAGGGGGCAATGAGCAGTTCTTC. Protein sequence: CASSLFAGGNEQFF.